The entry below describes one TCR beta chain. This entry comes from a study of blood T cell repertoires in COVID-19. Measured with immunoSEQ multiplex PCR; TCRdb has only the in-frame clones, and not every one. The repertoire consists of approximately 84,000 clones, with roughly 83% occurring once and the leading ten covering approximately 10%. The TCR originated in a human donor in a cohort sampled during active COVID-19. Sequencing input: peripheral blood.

The CDR3 region is CASSPGTGYPSTDTQYF. DNA for the CDR3: TGCGCCAGCAGTCCCGGGACAGGGTACCCAAGCACAGATACGCAGTATTTT. J is TRBJ2-3 and V is TRBV10-1; 9 nucleotides agree with TRBD1. The CDR3 has 17 residues. Germline V lookup: CDR1 WNHNN, CDR2 SYGVQD (reference sequence). The ends lost 5 bases at V and 0 bases at J; junction bases unmatched: 9.